This T cell receptor beta chain came from a study of identical twins. Comments on this clonotype: The target antigen is unknown.

The CDR3 length is 13 residues. V was clipped by 2 bases and J by 6 bases, with 8 bases between them. Overall study results and limits: Diverse VJ usage suggested most zero-insertion clonotypes were not invariant T cells.

Using its own MiXCR run on the 5' RACE reads, TCRdb lists one record per CDR3 protein. The sample yields about 340,000 distinct CDR3 sequences, approximately 13% seen once. These data were likewise used in another study, on yellow fever vaccine responses in identical twins.

This TCR derives from a woman aged 18-35 years in good health. The sequenced sample consisted of CD8+ T cells sorted from blood. The V and J genes are TRBV12-3 or TRBV12-4 and TRBJ1-5; D might be TRBD1 (5 bases). In DNA form, the CDR3 reads TGTGCCAGCAGTTTATCGGGACTTCAGCCCCAGCATTTT. Translation: CASSLSGLQPQHF.